This TCR beta chain was documented in a study of monozygotic twins with inflammatory bowel disease. TCRdb reprocessed the 5' RACE reads, keeping one entry per CDR3 protein, no DNA. This specimen shows about 440,000 distinct CDR3 sequences; the ten leading clones hold approximately 2.4%. A remark on this clonotype: The antigen remains undetermined.

The CDR3 has 13 amino acids. The germline gives CDR1 SGDLS, CDR2 YYNGEE. Broader study findings: Whereas healthy co-twins had higher TCRbeta diversity (inverse Simpson), IBD patients had lower diversity.

The clonotype comes from a human donor with ulcerative colitis or Crohn's disease, or a healthy co-twin of an affected twin (not recorded which). The genes are TRBV9 and TRBJ1-1; TCRdb's D call, TRBD1, is unchecked because there is no DNA. The sample consisted of blood. CDR3 sequence reads: CASSAPQGVEAFF.